The 14 T cell receptor beta chains below come from one sample, sequenced in a study of identical twins. TCRdb fed the 5' RACE reads into MiXCR, producing one record per CDR3 protein. The data contain 310,000 or so distinct CDR3 sequences, 8% to 9.5% of them singletons. In addition, the sample was reused for a study of yellow fever vaccine responses in identical twins.

The sequencing sample was made of CD8+ T cells sorted from blood. The receptors come from a woman aged 18-29 years in good health.

The rearrangement links TRBV7-9 to TRBJ2-4, with 8 positions matching TRBD1. This CDR3 is 14 amino acids long. The V and J ends lost 7 bases and 3 bases, in that order; junction bases with no gene match: 5. Germline V gene lookup returns CDR1 SEHNR and CDR2 FQNEAQ (reference sequence). CDR3 in amino acids: CASTLTGVKNIQYF. The DNA of the CDR3 is TGTGCCAGCACCCTGACAGGGGTCAAAAACATTCAGTACTTC.

This clonotype was counted only a few times. The chain couples TRBV11-2 to TRBJ2-5, with no clear D. Trimming removed 8 bases from V and 5 bases from J, with 9 bases in between. This CDR3 spans 11 amino acids. Germline CDR1 is SGHAT and CDR2 is FQNNGV. CDR3 sequence reads: CASFSRETQYF. CDR3 nucleotide sequence: TGTGCCAGCTTCTCCAGGGAGACCCAGTACTTC.

This clonotype has at least ten counts. This sequence joins TRBV28 and TRBJ2-7; D gene uncertain. CDR3 size: 13 residues. V lost 3 bases and J 5 bases, leaving 11 bases between the germline ends. Looked up from germline, CDR1 is MDHEN and CDR2 is SYDVKM. The CDR3 loop is CASSLSRLNEQYF. CDR3 sequence (DNA): TGTGCCAGCAGTTTGAGCAGGCTCAACGAGCAGTACTTC. The complete variable domain, with remaining parts taken from reference TRBV28 and TRBJ2-7, reads DVKVTQSSRYLVKRTGEKVFLECVQDMDHENMFWYRQDPGLGLRLIYFSYDVKMKEKGDIPEGYSVSREKKERFSLILESASTNQTSMYLCASSLSRLNEQYFGPGTRLTVT.

This clonotype was detected many times. The chain combines TRBV29-1 with TRBJ2-7, with 13 bases aligning to TRBD2. Germline values: CDR1 SQVTM, CDR2 ANQGSEA. The V gene end was trimmed by 2 bases and the J gene end by 0 bases; junction bases not matched to a gene: 4. This CDR3 has 16 amino acids. CDR3 protein: CSVEWGLAGLSYEQYF. In nucleotides, the CDR3 is TGCAGCGTTGAATGGGGACTAGCGGGACTCTCCTACGAGCAGTACTTC.

This chain uses TRBV20-1 with TRBJ2-7; 8 bases are shared with TRBD1. Germline V lookup: CDR1 DFQATT, CDR2 SNEGSKA (reference sequence). The CDR3 spans 13 residues. V lost 6 bases, J lost 6 bases, and 10 bases stayed unmatched. CDR3 sequence (DNA): TGCAGTGCCCCGGGACAGGTAGGGCCCGAGCAGTACTTC. Its translation is CSAPGQVGPEQYF.

This clonotype has ten or more counts. V and J are TRBV7-9 and TRBJ1-1; D remains unclear. Germline-derived CDR1 and CDR2 are SEHNR and FQNEAQ (reference sequence). The CDR3 has 12 residues. Trimming cost V 0 bases and J 6 bases, with 5 bases left between them. CDR3 coding DNA: TGTGCCAGCAGCTTAGCCGGAGCTGAAGCTTTCTTT. Amino acids: CASSLAGAEAFF. The complete variable domain, with remaining parts taken from reference TRBV7-9 and TRBJ1-1, reads DTGVSQNPRHKITKRGQNVTFRCDPISEHNRLYWYRQTLGQGPEFLTYFQNEAQLEKSRLLSDRFSAERPKGSFSTLEIQRTEQGDSAMYLCASSLAGAEAFFGQGTRLTVV.

The CDR3 DNA reads TGTGCCTGGAGTGTGAGCACAGATACGCAGTATTTT. Protein: CAWSVSTDTQYF. The J gene is TRBJ2-3, the V gene TRBV30, with D unresolved. CDR1 GTSNPN and CDR2 SVGIG come from the germline V gene (reference sequence). V was shortened by 0 bases and J by 0 bases, with 1 base between the two germline ends. This CDR3 has 12 residues. The entire variable domain, with the rest obtained from reference TRBV30 and TRBJ2-3, is as follows: SQTIHQWPATLVQPVGSPLSLECTVEGTSNPNLYWYRQAAGRGLQLLFYSVGIGQISSEVPQNLSASRPQDRQFILSSKKLLLSDSGFYLCAWSVSTDTQYFGPGTRLTVL.

The rearrangement joins TRBV4-2 to TRBJ2-1, with TRBD2 matching 11 bases. This CDR3 is 15 amino acids long. In germline, CDR1 is LGHNA, CDR2 YNFKEQ. V shed 4 bases and J 5 bases; nucleotides not matched to a gene: 4. CDR3 protein: CASSPLAGGDNEQFF. The DNA of the CDR3 is TGTGCCAGCAGCCCGCTAGCGGGGGGAGACAATGAGCAGTTCTTC.

This clonotype was seen a handful of times. The rearrangement uses TRBV5-6 and TRBJ2-3; TRBD2 matches 7 bases. In germline, CDR1 is SGHDT, CDR2 YYEEEE. V gave up 3 bases and J gave up 4 bases; unmatched junction bases: 17. The CDR3 loop spans 18 amino acids. In nucleotides, the CDR3 is TGTGCCAGCAGCTCGATGGGGAGGGACGTAACGCCGTCAGATACGCAGTATTTT. Its protein product is CASSSMGRDVTPSDTQYF.

This clonotype was counted at least ten times. The genes are TRBV29-1 and TRBJ2-1; TRBD2 matches 14 bases. Germline CDR1 reads SQVTM; CDR2 reads ANQGSEA. The CDR3 totals 18 residues. Losses at the gene ends were 7 bases for V and 0 bases for J; bases not matched to a gene: 11. CDR3 protein: CSAFPGGTSGSSYNEQFF. In DNA form, the CDR3 reads TGCAGCGCCTTTCCTGGGGGGACTAGCGGGAGCTCCTACAATGAGCAGTTCTTC.

This clonotype was found many times. The chain joins TRBV6-4 to TRBJ2-3; TRBD1 aligns across 7 bases. Trimming removed 4 bases from V and 1 base from J; junction bases left unmatched: 2. The CDR3 sequence is 14 residues long. Germline CDR1 MRHNA, CDR2 SNTAGT. The DNA for the CDR3 is TGTGCCAGCAGTGGACAGGGTGGCACAGATACGCAGTATTTT. It codes for CASSGQGGTDTQYF.

This clonotype has only a few counts. V gene TRBV7-2 combines with J gene TRBJ2-1, with unresolved D. Germline values: CDR1 SGHTA, CDR2 FQGNSA. The V end was cut by 6 bases, the J end by 6 bases, with 15 bases between. CDR3 length equals 14 residues. The CDR3 is CASSLLSWGNEQFF. CDR3 sequence (DNA): TGTGCCAGCAGTCTTTTGTCGTGGGGCAATGAGCAGTTCTTC.

The rearrangement uses TRBV9 and TRBJ2-5; no clear D. Germline loops: CDR1 SGDLS, CDR2 YYNGEE. The CDR3 has 15 residues. The V end lost 1 base, the J end lost 5 bases, and 15 bases lay between the germline ends. DNA of the CDR3: TGTGCCAGCAGCGTACGGGCCGGCTCCCGGGAGACCCAGTACTTC. It specifies CASSVRAGSRETQYF.

The V gene is TRBV20-1, the J gene TRBJ1-3; no reliable D call. Germline values: CDR1 DFQATT, CDR2 SNEGSKA (reference sequence). This CDR3 is 11 amino acids long. Trimming took 2 bases from V and 8 from J, leaving 7 bases between them. The CDR3 sequence: CSARLEDTIYF. CDR3 sequence (DNA): TGCAGTGCTAGATTGGAGGACACCATATATTTT.